This T cell receptor beta chain was recovered during a study of cytomegalovirus exposure and HLA in healthy donors. Study as a whole: As released early, the data held around 80 million unique TCRs from HLA-typed donors. Whole-study findings and limits: Under in vitro conditions, a few CMV-associated chains were confirmed as specific for CMV antigens.

Primers: 60 Vbeta forward and 13 Jbeta reverse. TCRdb's copy holds only in-frame clones and misses some; the assay was immunoSEQ multiplex PCR. The data contain over 70,000 clones, over 65% of them singletons. A note on this clone: As yet, its antigen is unknown.

The sequence was collected from a man in his thirties or forties in good health and CMV-seropositive. Sequenced: PBMCs.

DNA of the CDR3: TGTGCCAGCAGCCAAGGGCAGGGGGTGGGCGGCTACACCTTC. Amino acids: CASSQGQGVGGYTF. The chain combines TRBV4-2 with TRBJ1-2, with 7 bases that match TRBD1. There are 14 residues in the CDR3. V was pared by 1 base and J by 8 bases, with 7 bases of the junction left unmatched. Germline CDR1 and CDR2: LGHNA and YNFKEQ.